The source of this T cell receptor beta chain is a study of T cell repertoires in ileal Crohn's disease. Overall study context: Surgery for a complication: stricturing in 61%, penetrating in roughly 39%. About half received postoperative treatment, around twelve with thiopurines and 15 to 20 anti-TNF.

Sample time point: neoterminal ileum biopsy at postoperative endoscopy, about 6 months after surgery. In this sample, this clone is large. Antigen specificity is unknown. Germline CDR1 reads LNHDA; CDR2 reads SQIVND (reference sequence). There are 14 residues in the CDR3. Germline trimming cut 10 bases from V and 4 bases from J; bases unmatched to any gene: 8. Study-level findings and limits: Compared with non-smokers, active smokers at surgery showed more clonal expansions.

Profiled with immunoSEQ multiplex PCR; TCRdb holds only in-frame clones, not every one. The profile shows a few thousand clones, roughly 66% of them singletons. This sequence joins TRBV19 and TRBJ2-1, with 9 nucleotides matching TRBD2. The TCR comes from an adult with Crohn's disease. The sequenced sample was ileal tissue. DNA for the CDR3: TGTGCCACAGCCCTGACTAGCGGATACAATGAGCAGTTCTTC. Translation gives CATALTSGYNEQFF. Complete variable domain (other parts from reference TRBV19 and TRBJ2-1): DGGITQSPKYLFRKEGQNVTLSCEQNLNHDAMYWYRQDPGQGLRLIYYSQIVNDFQKGDIAEGYSVSREKKESFPLTVTSAQKNPTAFYLCATALTSGYNEQFFGPGTRLTVL.